Included here is one T cell receptor (beta chain) sequence, with context. Its cognate antigen is unknown. The data derive from a study of STAT3 mutations in large granular lymphocyte leukemia. V was pared by 2 bases and J by 10 bases, with 19 bases of the junction left unmatched. The germline CDR1 and CDR2 sequences are KGHSH and LQKENI. CDR3 length equals 18 residues. TCRdb's copy holds only in-frame clones and misses some; the assay was immunoSEQ multiplex PCR. The table records 5,000 or so clones, approximately 70% of them present only once. Points from the study as a whole: Every T-cell large granular lymphocyte leukemia patient had at least one immunodominant TCR beta clonotype.

The V gene is TRBV18, the J gene TRBJ2-1; 8 bases are a match to TRBD1. This receptor was obtained from a human donor with T large granular lymphocyte leukemia. Some clones in this sample may be carry-over from other donors' samples. The sample comprised PBMCs. The DNA of the CDR3 is TGTGCCAGCTCACCATTTGCTTTGGTAGGACAGGGTATGGAGGAGCAGTTCTTC. Its translation: CASSPFALVGQGMEEQFF.